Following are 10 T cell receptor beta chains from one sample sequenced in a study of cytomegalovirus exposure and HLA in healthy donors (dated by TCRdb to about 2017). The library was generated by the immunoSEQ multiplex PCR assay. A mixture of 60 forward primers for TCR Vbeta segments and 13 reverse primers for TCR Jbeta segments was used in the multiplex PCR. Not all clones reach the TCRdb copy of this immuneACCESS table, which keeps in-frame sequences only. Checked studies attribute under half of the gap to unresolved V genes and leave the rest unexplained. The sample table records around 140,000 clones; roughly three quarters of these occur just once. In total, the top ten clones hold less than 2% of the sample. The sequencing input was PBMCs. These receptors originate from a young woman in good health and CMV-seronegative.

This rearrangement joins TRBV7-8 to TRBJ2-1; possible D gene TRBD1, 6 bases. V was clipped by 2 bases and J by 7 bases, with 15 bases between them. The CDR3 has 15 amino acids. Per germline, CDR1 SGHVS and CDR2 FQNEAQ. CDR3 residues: CASSLYSGARNEQFF. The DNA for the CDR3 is TGTGCCAGCAGCTTATACTCAGGGGCGCGAAATGAGCAGTTCTTC.

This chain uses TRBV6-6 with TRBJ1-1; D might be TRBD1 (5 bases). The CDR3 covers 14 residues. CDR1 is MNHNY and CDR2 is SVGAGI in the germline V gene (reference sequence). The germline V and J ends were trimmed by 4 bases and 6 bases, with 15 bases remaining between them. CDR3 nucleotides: TGTGCCAGCAGTTCTTCCACGTTGACAGCTGAAGCTTTCTTT. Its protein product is CASSSSTLTAEAFF.

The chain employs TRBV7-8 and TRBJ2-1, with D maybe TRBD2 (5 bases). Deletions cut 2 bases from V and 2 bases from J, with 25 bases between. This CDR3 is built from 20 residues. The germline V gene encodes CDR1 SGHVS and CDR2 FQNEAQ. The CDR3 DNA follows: TGTGCCAGCAGCTTATCTCCCCTCTACCAGCGGTTACACACCTACAATGAGCAGTTCTTC. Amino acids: CASSLSPLYQRLHTYNEQFF.

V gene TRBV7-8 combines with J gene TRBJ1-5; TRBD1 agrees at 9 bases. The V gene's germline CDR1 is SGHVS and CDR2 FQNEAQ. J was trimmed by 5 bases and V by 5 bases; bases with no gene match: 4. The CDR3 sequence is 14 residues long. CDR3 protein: CASSPDRGYQPQHF. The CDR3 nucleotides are TGTGCCAGCAGCCCAGACAGGGGGTATCAGCCCCAGCATTTT.

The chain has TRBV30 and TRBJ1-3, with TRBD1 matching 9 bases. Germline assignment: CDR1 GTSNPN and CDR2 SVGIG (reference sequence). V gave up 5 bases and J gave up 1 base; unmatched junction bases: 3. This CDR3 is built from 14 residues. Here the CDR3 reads CAWAGTGSGNTIYF. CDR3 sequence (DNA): TGTGCCTGGGCCGGGACAGGGTCTGGAAACACCATATATTTT.

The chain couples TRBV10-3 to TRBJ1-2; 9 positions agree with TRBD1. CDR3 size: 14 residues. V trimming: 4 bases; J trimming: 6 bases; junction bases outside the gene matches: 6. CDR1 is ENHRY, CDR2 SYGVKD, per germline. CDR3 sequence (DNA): TGTGCCATCAGTGGGGGTACAGGGGGCGATGGCTACACCTTC. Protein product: CAISGGTGGDGYTF.

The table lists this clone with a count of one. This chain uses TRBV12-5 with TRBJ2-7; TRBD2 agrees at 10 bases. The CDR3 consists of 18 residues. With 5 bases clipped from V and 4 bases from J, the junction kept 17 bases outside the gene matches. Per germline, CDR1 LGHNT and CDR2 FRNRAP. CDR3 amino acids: CASGTGTSATTPSYEQYF. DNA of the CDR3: TGTGCTAGTGGTACCGGGACTAGCGCCACAACACCCTCGTACGAGCAGTACTTC.

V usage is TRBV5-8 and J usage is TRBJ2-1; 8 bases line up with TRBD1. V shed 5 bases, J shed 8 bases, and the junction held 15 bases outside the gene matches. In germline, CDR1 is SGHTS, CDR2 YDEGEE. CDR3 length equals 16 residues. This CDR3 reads CASRLGVIRGQDEQFF. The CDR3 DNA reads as TGTGCCAGCAGACTCGGTGTTATCAGGGGGCAAGATGAGCAGTTCTTC.

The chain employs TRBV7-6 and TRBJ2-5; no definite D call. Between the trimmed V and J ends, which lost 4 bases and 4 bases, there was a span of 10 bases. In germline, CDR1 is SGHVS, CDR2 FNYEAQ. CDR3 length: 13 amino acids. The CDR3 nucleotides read TGTGCCAGCAGCTCTATGATTTTAGAGACCCAGTACTTC. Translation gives CASSSMILETQYF.

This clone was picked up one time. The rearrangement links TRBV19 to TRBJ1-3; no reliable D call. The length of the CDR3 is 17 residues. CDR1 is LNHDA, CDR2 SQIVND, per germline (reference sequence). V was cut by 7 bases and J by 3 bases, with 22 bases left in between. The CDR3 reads CASNAAFRSRLGNTIYF. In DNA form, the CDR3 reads TGTGCCAGTAATGCGGCTTTTAGGTCACGGCTTGGAAACACCATATATTTT. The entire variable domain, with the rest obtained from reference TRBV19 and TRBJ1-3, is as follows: DGGITQSPKYLFRKEGQNVTLSCEQNLNHDAMYWYRQDPGQGLRLIYYSQIVNDFQKGDIAEGYSVSREKKESFPLTVTSAQKNPTAFYLCASNAAFRSRLGNTIYFGEGSWLTVV.